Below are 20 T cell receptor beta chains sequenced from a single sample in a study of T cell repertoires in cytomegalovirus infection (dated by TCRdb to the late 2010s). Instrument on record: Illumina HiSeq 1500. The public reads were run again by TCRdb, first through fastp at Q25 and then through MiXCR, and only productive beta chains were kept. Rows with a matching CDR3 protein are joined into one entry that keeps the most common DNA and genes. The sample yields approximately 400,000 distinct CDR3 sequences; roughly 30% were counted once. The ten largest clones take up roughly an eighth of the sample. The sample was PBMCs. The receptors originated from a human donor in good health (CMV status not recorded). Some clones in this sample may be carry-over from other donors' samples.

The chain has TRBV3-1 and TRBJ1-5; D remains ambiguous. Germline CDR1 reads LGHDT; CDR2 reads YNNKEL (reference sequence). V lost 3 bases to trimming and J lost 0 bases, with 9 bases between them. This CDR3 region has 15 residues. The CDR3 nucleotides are TGTGCCAGCAGCCACACGGCGACTAGCAATCAGCCCCAGCATTTT. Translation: CASSHTATSNQPQHF.

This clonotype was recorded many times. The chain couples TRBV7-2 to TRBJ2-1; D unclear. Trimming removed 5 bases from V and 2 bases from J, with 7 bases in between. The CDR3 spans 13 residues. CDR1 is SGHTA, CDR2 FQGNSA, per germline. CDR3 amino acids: CASSHPAYNEQFF. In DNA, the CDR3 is TGTGCCAGCAGCCATCCTGCCTACAATGAGCAGTTCTTC.

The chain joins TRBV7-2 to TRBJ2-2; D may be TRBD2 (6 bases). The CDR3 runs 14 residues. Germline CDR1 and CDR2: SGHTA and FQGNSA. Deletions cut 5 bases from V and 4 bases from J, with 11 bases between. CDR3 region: CASSPGLSTGELFF. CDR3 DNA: TGTGCCAGCAGCCCGGGACTGAGCACCGGGGAGCTGTTTTTT.

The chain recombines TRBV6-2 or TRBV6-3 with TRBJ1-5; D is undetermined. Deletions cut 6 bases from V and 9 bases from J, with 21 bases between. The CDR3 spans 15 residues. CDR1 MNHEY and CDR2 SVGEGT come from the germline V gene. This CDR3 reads CASSPHGRGPGPQHF. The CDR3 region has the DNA TGTGCCAGCAGCCCACACGGACGCGGGCCTGGGCCCCAGCATTTT.

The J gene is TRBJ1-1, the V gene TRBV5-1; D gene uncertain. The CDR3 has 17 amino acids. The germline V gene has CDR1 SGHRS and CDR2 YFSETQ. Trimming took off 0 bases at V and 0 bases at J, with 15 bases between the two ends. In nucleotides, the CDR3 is TGCGCCAGCAGCTTGGACCCTAAGCTGGGTTTGAACACTGAAGCTTTCTTT. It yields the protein CASSLDPKLGLNTEAFF.

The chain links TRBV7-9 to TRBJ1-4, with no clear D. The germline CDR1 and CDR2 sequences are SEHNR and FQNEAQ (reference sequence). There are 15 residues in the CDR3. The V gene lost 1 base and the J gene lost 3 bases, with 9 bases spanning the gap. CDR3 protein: CASSLDVGANEKLFF. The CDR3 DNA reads TGTGCCAGCAGCTTAGACGTGGGCGCTAATGAAAAACTGTTTTTT.

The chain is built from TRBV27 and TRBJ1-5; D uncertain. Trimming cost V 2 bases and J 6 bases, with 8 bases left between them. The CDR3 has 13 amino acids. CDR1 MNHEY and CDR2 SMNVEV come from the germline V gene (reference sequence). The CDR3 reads CASSLKKRQPQHF. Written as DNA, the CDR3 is TGTGCCAGCAGTTTAAAGAAGCGTCAGCCCCAGCATTTT.

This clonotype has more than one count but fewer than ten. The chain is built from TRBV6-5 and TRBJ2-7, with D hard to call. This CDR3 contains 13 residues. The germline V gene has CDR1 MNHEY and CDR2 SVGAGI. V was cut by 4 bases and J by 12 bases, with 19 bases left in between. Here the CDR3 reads CASSSGPPSALYF. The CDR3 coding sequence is TGTGCCAGCAGTTCCGGGCCCCCATCCGCGCTGTACTTC.

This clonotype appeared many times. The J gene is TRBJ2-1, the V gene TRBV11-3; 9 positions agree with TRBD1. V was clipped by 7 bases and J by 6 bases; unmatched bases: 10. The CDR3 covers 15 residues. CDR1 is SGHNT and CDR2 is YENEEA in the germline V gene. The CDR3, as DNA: TGTGCCAGCATCGAATACAGGGGGCGCATCAATGAGCAGTTCTTC. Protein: CASIEYRGRINEQFF.

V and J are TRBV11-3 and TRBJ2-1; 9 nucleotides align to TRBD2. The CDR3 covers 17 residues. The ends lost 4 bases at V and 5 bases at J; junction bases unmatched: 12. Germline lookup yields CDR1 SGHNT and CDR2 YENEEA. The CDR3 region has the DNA TGTGCCAGCAGCTCAGAGGGGGCGGGGGGGCTGAACAATGAGCAGTTCTTC. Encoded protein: CASSSEGAGGLNNEQFF.

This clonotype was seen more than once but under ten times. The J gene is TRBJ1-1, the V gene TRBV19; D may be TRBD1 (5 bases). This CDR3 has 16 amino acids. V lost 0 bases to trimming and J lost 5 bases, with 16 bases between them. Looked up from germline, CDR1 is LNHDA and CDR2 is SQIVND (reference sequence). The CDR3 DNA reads TGTGCCAGTAGTATAGAACCGGGGGGATCGTGGACTGAAGCTTTCTTT. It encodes CASSIEPGGSWTEAFF.

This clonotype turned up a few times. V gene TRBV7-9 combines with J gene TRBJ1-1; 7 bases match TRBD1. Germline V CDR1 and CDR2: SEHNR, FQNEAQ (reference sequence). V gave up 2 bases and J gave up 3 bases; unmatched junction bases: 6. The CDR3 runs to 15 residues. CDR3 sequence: CASSLRAGGYTEAFF. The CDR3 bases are TGTGCCAGCAGCTTAAGGGCAGGGGGATACACTGAAGCTTTCTTT.

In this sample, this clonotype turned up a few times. In nucleotides, the CDR3 is TGTGCCAGTAGTATATTCGCCCGGGAAATAACCAATCAGCCCCAGCATTTT. Its protein is CASSIFAREITNQPQHF. The chain uses TRBV19 and TRBJ1-5; D unresolved. The CDR3 sequence is 17 residues long. Trimming took off 2 bases at V and 3 bases at J, with 17 bases between the two ends. Per the germline V gene, CDR1 is LNHDA and CDR2 is SQIVND (reference sequence).

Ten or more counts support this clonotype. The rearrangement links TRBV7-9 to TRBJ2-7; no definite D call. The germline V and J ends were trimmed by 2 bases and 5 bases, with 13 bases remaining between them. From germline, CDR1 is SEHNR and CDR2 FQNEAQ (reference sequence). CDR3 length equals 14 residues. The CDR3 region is CASSLRGALHEQYF. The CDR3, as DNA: TGTGCCAGCAGCTTAAGAGGAGCCCTCCACGAGCAGTACTTC.

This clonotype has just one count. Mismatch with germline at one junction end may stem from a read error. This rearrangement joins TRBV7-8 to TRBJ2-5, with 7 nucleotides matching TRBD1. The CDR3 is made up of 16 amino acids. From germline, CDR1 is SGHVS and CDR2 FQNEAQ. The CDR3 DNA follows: TGTGCAAGCAGCCAACAGACAGGGTTTGGGATCCGGACCCAGTACTTC. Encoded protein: CASSQQTGFGIRTQYF.

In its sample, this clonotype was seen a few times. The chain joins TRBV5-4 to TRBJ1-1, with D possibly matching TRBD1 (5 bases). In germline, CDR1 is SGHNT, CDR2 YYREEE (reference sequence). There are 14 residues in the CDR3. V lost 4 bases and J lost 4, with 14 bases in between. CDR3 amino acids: CASSLQAPVTEAFF. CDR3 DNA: TGTGCCAGCAGCCTACAGGCGCCGGTCACTGAAGCTTTCTTT.

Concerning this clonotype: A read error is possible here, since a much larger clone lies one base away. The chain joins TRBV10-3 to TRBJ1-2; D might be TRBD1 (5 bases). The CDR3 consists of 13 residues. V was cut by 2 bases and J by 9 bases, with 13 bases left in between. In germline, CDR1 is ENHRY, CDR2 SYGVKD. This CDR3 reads CAISEPAGNCYTF. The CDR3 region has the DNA TGTGCCATCAGTGAGCCCGCAGGGAATTGCTACACCTTC.

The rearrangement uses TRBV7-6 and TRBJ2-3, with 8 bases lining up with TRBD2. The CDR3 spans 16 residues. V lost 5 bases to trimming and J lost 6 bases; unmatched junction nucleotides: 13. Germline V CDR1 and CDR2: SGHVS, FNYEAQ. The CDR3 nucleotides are TGTGCCAGCAGCCGGAAGGGCGGGGGGCCATCCGATACGCAGTATTTT. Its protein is CASSRKGGGPSDTQYF.

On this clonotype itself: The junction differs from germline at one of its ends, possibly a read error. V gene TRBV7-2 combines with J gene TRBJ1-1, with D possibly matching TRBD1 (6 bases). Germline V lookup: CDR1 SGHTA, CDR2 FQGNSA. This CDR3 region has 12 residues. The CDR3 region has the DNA TGTGCAAGCAGCCGCGGGGGCCCTGAATCTTGCTTT. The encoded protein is CASSRGGPESCF.

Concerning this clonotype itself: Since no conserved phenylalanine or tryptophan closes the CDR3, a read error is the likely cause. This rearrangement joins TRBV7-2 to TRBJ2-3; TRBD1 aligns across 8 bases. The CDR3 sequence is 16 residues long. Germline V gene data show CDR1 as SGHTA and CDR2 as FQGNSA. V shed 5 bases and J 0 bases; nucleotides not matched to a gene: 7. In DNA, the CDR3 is TGTGCCAGCAGCACTCGACAGGGGCTGAGCACAGATACGCAGTATTTG. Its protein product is CASSTRQGLSTDTQYL.